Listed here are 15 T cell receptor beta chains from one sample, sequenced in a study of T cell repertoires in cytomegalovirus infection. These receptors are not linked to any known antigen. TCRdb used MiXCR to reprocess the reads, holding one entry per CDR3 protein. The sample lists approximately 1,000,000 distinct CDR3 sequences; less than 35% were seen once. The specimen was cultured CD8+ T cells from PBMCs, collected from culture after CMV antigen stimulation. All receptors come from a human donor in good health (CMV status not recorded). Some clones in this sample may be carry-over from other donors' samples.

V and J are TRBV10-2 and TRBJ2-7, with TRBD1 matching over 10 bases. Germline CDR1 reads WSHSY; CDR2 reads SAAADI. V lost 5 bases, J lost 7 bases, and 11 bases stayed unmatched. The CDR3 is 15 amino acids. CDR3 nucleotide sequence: TGCGCCAGCAGTTTCCTTGGGGGACAGGGGTCAGAGCAGTACTTC. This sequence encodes CASSFLGGQGSEQYF.

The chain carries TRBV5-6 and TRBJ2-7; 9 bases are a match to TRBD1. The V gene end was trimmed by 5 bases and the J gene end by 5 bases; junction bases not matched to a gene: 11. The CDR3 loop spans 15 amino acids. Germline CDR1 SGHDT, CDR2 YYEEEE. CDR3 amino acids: CASSHRGRFGDEQYF. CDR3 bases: TGTGCCAGCAGTCACAGGGGGCGCTTCGGCGACGAGCAGTACTTC.

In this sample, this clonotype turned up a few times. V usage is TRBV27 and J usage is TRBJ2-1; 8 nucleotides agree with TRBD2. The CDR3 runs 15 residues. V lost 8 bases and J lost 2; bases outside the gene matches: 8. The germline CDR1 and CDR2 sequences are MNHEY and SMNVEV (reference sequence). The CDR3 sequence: CASFRAGATYNEQFF. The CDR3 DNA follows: TGTGCCAGCTTTCGAGCGGGGGCCACCTACAATGAGCAGTTCTTC.

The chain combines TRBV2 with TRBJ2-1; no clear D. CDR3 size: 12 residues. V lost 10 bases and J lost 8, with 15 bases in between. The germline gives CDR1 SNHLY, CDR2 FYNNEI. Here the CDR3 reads CATLTPLDEQFF. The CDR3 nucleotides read TGTGCCACCCTGACCCCGCTGGATGAGCAGTTCTTC.

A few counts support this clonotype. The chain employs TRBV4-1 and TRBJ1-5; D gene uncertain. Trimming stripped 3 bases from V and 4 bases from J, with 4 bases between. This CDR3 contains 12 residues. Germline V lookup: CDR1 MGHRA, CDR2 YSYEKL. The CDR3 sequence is CASSHGNQPQHF. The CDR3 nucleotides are TGCGCCAGCAGCCATGGAAATCAGCCCCAGCATTTT.

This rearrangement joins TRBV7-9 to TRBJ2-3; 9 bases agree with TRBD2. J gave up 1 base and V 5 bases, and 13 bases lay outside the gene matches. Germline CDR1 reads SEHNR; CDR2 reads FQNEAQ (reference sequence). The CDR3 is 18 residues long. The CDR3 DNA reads TGTGCCAGCAGCCCCACCGGCACTAGCGGGTTACGCACAGATACGCAGTATTTT. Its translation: CASSPTGTSGLRTDTQYF.

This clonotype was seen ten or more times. CDR3 coding DNA: TGTGCCAGCAGTCCCTCAGGCTTAGGAGAAGATACGCAGTATTTT. It yields the protein CASSPSGLGEDTQYF. The J gene is TRBJ2-3, the V gene TRBV12-3 or TRBV12-4; no definite D call. V was shortened by 5 bases and J by 5 bases, with 17 bases between the two germline ends. The CDR3 is made up of 15 amino acids.

Written as DNA, the CDR3 is TGTGCCAGCAGCGCGACAGGACAGGGGGCCACTGAAGCTTTCTTT. It codes for CASSATGQGATEAFF. The J gene is TRBJ1-1, the V gene TRBV7-9; 11 bases are a match to TRBD1. The CDR3 has 15 amino acids. The V gene end was trimmed by 5 bases and the J gene end by 4 bases; junction bases not matched to a gene: 6. Germline CDR1 and CDR2: SEHNR and FQNEAQ (reference sequence).

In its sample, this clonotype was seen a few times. CDR3 in DNA: TGTGCCAGCAAATTCCAGCGGGGGACACTCTACAATGAGCAGTTCTTC. This codes for CASKFQRGTLYNEQFF. The V gene is TRBV6-6, the J gene TRBJ2-1; 8 nucleotides match TRBD2. The V gene's germline CDR1 is MNHNY and CDR2 SVGAGI (reference sequence). The CDR3 spans 16 residues. Trimming took 7 bases from V and 3 from J; bases not matched to a gene: 11.

The CDR3 DNA reads TGTGCCAGCAGTTCGGGGTCCTGGGGGGGCTACACCTTC. As protein: CASSSGSWGGYTF. This sequence joins TRBV27 and TRBJ1-2, with D tentatively TRBD1 (5 bases). Germline loops: CDR1 MNHEY, CDR2 SMNVEV (reference sequence). The CDR3 extends over 13 amino acids. Between the trimmed V and J ends, which lost 4 bases and 8 bases, there was a span of 14 bases.

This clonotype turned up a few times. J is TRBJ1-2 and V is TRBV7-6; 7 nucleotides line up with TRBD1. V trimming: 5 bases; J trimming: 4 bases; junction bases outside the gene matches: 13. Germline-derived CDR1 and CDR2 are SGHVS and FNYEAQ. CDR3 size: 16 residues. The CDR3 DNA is TGTGCCAGCAGCCGTTCACCGGGACAGTTAATCTATGGCTACACCTTC. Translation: CASSRSPGQLIYGYTF.

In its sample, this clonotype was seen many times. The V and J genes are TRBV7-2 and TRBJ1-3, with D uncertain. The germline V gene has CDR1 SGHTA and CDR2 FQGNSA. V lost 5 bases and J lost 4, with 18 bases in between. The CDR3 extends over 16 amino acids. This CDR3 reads CASSKPGHRTGNTIYF. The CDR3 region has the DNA TGTGCCAGCAGCAAACCGGGCCACAGAACGGGAAACACCATATATTTT. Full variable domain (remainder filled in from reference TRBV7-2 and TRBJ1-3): GAGVSQSPSNKVTEKGKDVELRCDPISGHTALYWYRQSLGQGLEFLIYFQGNSAPDKSGLPSDRFSAERTGGSVSTLTIQRTQQEDSAVYLCASSKPGHRTGNTIYFGEGSWLTVV.

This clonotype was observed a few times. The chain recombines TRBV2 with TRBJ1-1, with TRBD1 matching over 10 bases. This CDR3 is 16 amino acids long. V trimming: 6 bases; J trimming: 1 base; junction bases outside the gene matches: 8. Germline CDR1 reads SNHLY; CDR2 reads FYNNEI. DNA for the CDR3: TGTGCCAGCAGGAATTCCAGGACAGGGGGGAACACTGAAGCTTTCTTT. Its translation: CASRNSRTGGNTEAFF.

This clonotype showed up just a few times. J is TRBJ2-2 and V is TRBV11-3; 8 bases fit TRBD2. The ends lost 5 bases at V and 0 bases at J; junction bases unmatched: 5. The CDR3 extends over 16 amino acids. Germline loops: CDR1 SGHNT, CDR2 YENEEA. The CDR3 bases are TGTGCCAGCAGCCCTCGGCGGGGGGCGAACACCGGGGAGCTGTTTTTT. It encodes CASSPRRGANTGELFF.

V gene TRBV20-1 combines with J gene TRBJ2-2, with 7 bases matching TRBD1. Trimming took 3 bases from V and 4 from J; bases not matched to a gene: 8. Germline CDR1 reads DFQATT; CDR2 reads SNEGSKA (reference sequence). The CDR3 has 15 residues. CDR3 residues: CSARERGQFTGELFF. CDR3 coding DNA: TGCAGTGCTAGGGAGAGGGGGCAATTCACCGGGGAGCTGTTTTTT.